The 21 T cell receptor beta chains below all came from one sample that was sequenced in a study of blood T cells in healthy people across ages. PCR was performed a second time for about 7 to 12 cycles using a sample-barcoded 5' primer and a J-beta primer mix. TCRdb ran MiXCR on the 5' RACE reads and lists one entry per CDR3 protein. In the table there are about 1,500,000 distinct CDR3 sequences, 25% to 30% of which are singletons. The source material was blood. Receptor source: a woman aged 30 to 39 in good health.

The chain combines TRBV18 with TRBJ2-7, with D unresolved. CDR1 is KGHSH and CDR2 is LQKENI in the germline V gene. The V gene lost 6 bases and the J gene lost 6 bases, with 12 bases spanning the gap. The CDR3 runs to 12 residues. CDR3 in amino acids: CASSFDTPEQYF. CDR3 nucleotide sequence: TGTGCCAGCTCCTTTGACACTCCCGAGCAGTACTTC.

The J gene is TRBJ2-1, the V gene TRBV5-1; TRBD1 agrees at 9 bases. This CDR3 contains 15 residues. Looked up from germline, CDR1 is SGHRS and CDR2 is YFSETQ. V shed 4 bases and J 6 bases; nucleotides not matched to a gene: 8. DNA of the CDR3: TGCGCCAGCAGCGCCACAGGGGGCGCTATCAATGAGCAGTTCTTC. This gives the protein CASSATGGAINEQFF. Looking up the rest from reference TRBV5-1 and TRBJ2-1 gives the full variable domain: KAGVTQTPRYLIKTRGQQVTLSCSPISGHRSVSWYQQTPGQGLQFLFEYFSETQRNKGNFPGRFSGRQFSNSRSEMNVSTLELGDSALYLCASSATGGAINEQFFGPGTRLTVL.

This clonotype was seen only a few times. This clone may be a read error of a much larger clone one base away. This chain uses TRBV5-5 with TRBJ1-1, with 7 nucleotides matching TRBD1. The CDR3 is 13 amino acids. The germline gives CDR1 SGHKS, CDR2 YYEKEE (reference sequence). V trimming: 3 bases; J trimming: 4 bases; junction bases outside the gene matches: 3. The CDR3 DNA reads TGTGCCAGCAGCTGGGGACAGAGCACTGAAGCTTTCTTT. Translating it yields CASSWGQSTEAFF.

This clonotype was seen at least ten times. The chain links TRBV7-2 to TRBJ1-4; D is unclear. The germline CDR1 and CDR2 sequences are SGHTA and FQGNSA. The V gene lost 3 bases and the J gene lost 3 bases, with 11 bases spanning the gap. This CDR3 spans 15 amino acids. The DNA for the CDR3 is TGTGCCAGCAGCTTTAGCGGGTGGGCTAATGAAAAACTGTTTTTT. This sequence encodes CASSFSGWANEKLFF.

This clonotype was seen more than once but under ten times. The gene calls are TRBV28 and TRBJ1-1; the match to TRBD1 covers 10 bases. CDR1 is MDHEN and CDR2 is SYDVKM in the germline V gene. The CDR3 has 15 amino acids. Trimming removed 3 bases from V and 2 bases from J; junction bases left unmatched: 3. CDR3 residues: CASSFRQGANTEAFF. The CDR3 nucleotides are TGTGCCAGCAGTTTTAGACAGGGGGCTAACACTGAAGCTTTCTTT.

The gene calls are TRBV20-1 and TRBJ2-7; D is unclear. The germline V gene has CDR1 DFQATT and CDR2 SNEGSKA (reference sequence). Trimming left V 6 bases short and J 2 bases short, with 17 bases between. This CDR3 is built from 14 residues. The CDR3 sequence is CSARDQRLTYEQYF. The CDR3 bases are TGCAGTGCCCGAGACCAGCGCCTAACCTACGAGCAGTACTTC.

The gene calls are TRBV6-2 or TRBV6-3 and TRBJ1-5; 10 nucleotides align to TRBD1. This CDR3 is 16 amino acids long. Germline lookup yields CDR1 MNHEY and CDR2 SVGEGT. J gave up 2 bases and V 5 bases, and 6 bases lay outside the gene matches. The CDR3 DNA sequence: TGTGCCAGCAGTAGACAGGGGGCGAGCGGCAATCAGCCCCAGCATTTT. Protein product: CASSRQGASGNQPQHF.

This chain links TRBV6-2 or TRBV6-3 with TRBJ2-3; D gene unclear. Per the germline V gene, CDR1 is MNHEY and CDR2 is SVGEGT. The CDR3 extends over 12 amino acids. Trimming took off 8 bases at V and 8 bases at J, with 14 bases between the two ends. CDR3 protein: CASSPTAFTQYF. The CDR3 nucleotides are TGTGCCAGCTCTCCGACGGCGTTTACGCAGTATTTT.

This clonotype was observed many times. The V and J genes are TRBV12-3 or TRBV12-4 and TRBJ2-1, with TRBD2 matching over 10 bases. Germline trimming cut 3 bases from V and 4 bases from J; bases unmatched to any gene: 3. The CDR3 contains 15 residues. CDR3 coding DNA: TGTGCCAGCAGTTTGAGTAGCGGGGGGTACAATGAGCAGTTCTTC. Its protein product is CASSLSSGGYNEQFF.

The V and J genes are TRBV7-2 and TRBJ2-4; 9 bases are shared with TRBD1. CDR3 length equals 18 residues. Germline CDR1 and CDR2: SGHTA and FQGNSA. Trimming cost V 1 base and J 13 bases; bases outside gene matches: 20. CDR3: CASSLDGTGYHSYNEQYF. Written as DNA, the CDR3 is TGTGCCAGCAGCTTAGACGGGACAGGGTATCACTCCTACAATGAGCAGTACTTC.

In its sample, this clonotype was seen many times. CDR3: CASSDRVASEEQYF. The CDR3 nucleotides are TGCGCCAGCAGTGATCGGGTGGCCTCGGAAGAGCAGTACTTC. This chain links TRBV10-1 with TRBJ2-7; D not resolved. With 3 bases removed from V and 7 bases from J, the gap between germline ends came to 16 bases. This CDR3 region has 14 residues. CDR1 and CDR2 from the germline V gene are WNHNN and SYGVQD (reference sequence).

The chain uses TRBV4-3 and TRBJ1-4; 7 bases fit TRBD1. CDR1 and CDR2 from the germline V gene are LGHNA and YSLEER. The CDR3 is 16 amino acids. V lost 0 bases and J lost 8; bases outside the gene matches: 9. The CDR3 region is CASSQDEDRAGEKLFF. The DNA of the CDR3 is TGCGCCAGCAGCCAAGATGAAGACAGGGCCGGCGAAAAACTGTTTTTT.

V usage is TRBV4-3 and J usage is TRBJ2-1, with a possible D match to TRBD2 (6 bases). Trimming removed 1 base at V and 6 bases at J, with 13 bases between. CDR1 and CDR2 from the germline V gene are LGHNA and YSLEER. This CDR3 is built from 15 residues. CDR3 amino acids: CASSQAPGAFNEQFF. For the CDR3, the DNA is TGCGCCAGCAGCCAAGCACCGGGAGCCTTCAATGAGCAGTTCTTC.

This clonotype appeared a few times. V is TRBV5-6 and J is TRBJ2-3, with D unresolved. The CDR3 runs to 14 residues. The germline gives CDR1 SGHDT, CDR2 YYEEEE. The V and J ends lost 0 bases and 10 bases respectively, with 15 bases between them. CDR3 amino acids: CASSLDSFARSQYF. The CDR3 DNA reads as TGTGCCAGCAGCTTGGACTCCTTTGCACGGTCGCAGTATTTT.

The chain recombines TRBV6-2 or TRBV6-3 with TRBJ2-1; D unresolved. Germline V gene sequence: CDR1 MNHEY, CDR2 SVGEGT. V was cut by 10 bases and J by 0 bases, with 13 bases left in between. The CDR3 length is 14 residues. For the CDR3, the DNA is TGTGCCACCCTCGGAAGGGTCTCCTACAATGAGCAGTTCTTC. Protein sequence: CATLGRVSYNEQFF.

This clonotype was detected a few times. A much larger clone lies one base from this, so it may be a read error. The genes are TRBV5-5 and TRBJ1-5, with a weak D call TRBD1 (5 bases). Germline CDR1 SGHKS, CDR2 YYEKEE (reference sequence). The CDR3 totals 15 residues. The CDR3 here is CAISMEGQANQPQHF. In DNA, the CDR3 is TGTGCCATCAGCATGGAGGGGCAGGCTAATCAGCCCCAGCATTTT.

V usage is TRBV9 and J usage is TRBJ2-3; 12 nucleotides agree with TRBD2. Germline V gives CDR1 SGDLS, CDR2 YYNGEE. The CDR3 covers 16 residues. J lost 2 bases, V lost 3 bases, and 4 bases had no gene match. In nucleotides, the CDR3 is TGTGCCAGCAGCGGGACTAGCGGGGCCTCCACAGATACGCAGTATTTT. It specifies CASSGTSGASTDTQYF. The variable domain in full, completed from reference TRBV9 and TRBJ2-3, reads DSGVTQTPKHLITATGQRVTLRCSPRSGDLSVYWYQQSLDQGLQFLIQYYNGEERAKGNILERFSAQQFPDLHSELNLSSLELGDSALYFCASSGTSGASTDTQYFGPGTRLTVL.

This chain connects TRBV20-1 to TRBJ2-2, with 10 bases identical to TRBD1. CDR3 length: 14 amino acids. Germline-derived CDR1 and CDR2 are DFQATT and SNEGSKA (reference sequence). J was trimmed by 7 bases and V by 5 bases; bases with no gene match: 7. CDR3 region: CSALTGGSFGELFF. CDR3 bases: TGCAGTGCTCTGACAGGGGGCAGTTTCGGGGAGCTGTTTTTT.

The table lists this clonotype with a few counts. This sequence joins TRBV12-3 or TRBV12-4 and TRBJ2-5; TRBD2 agrees at 10 bases. The CDR3 is made up of 17 amino acids. The V and J ends lost 2 bases and 4 bases, in that order; junction bases with no gene match: 10. The CDR3 nucleotides read TGTGCCAGCAGTTTATACCAGCGGGGGGGCCTCGCAGAGACCCAGTACTTC. This codes for CASSLYQRGGLAETQYF.

V and J are TRBV27 and TRBJ2-3, with D perhaps matching TRBD1 (6 bases). The germline gives CDR1 MNHEY, CDR2 SMNVEV (reference sequence). The CDR3 extends over 15 amino acids. V dropped 2 bases and J dropped 6 bases, with 15 bases sitting between them. The CDR3: CASSLGGPGMDTQYF. In nucleotides, the CDR3 is TGTGCCAGCAGTTTAGGGGGCCCGGGGATGGATACGCAGTATTTT.

This clonotype was seen a few times. This chain links TRBV2 with TRBJ2-2, with 11 bases fitting TRBD2. The V and J ends lost 9 bases and 4 bases, in that order; junction bases with no gene match: 4. Germline CDR1 is SNHLY and CDR2 is FYNNEI. The CDR3 extends over 14 amino acids. The CDR3 bases are TGTGCCAGTAGCGGGGGGGGCGGCACCGGGGAGCTGTTTTTT. Its translation: CASSGGGGTGELFF.